These 28 T cell receptor beta chains came from one sample sequenced in a study of blood T cells in healthy people across ages. Combining a sample-barcoded 5' primer with a J-beta primer mix, a second PCR ran for 7 to 11 cycles. TCRdb analysed the 5' RACE reads with MiXCR anew, one entry per CDR3 protein. Of approximately 600,000 distinct CDR3 sequences in the sample, 58% are singletons; the top ten hold over 30%. The specimen sequenced was blood. All receptors come from a man between 60 and 70 years old in good health.

The CDR3 protein is CASSLVGGWGTGELFF. The CDR3 DNA reads TGTGCCAGCAGCTTAGTTGGGGGCTGGGGCACCGGGGAGCTGTTTTTT. J is TRBJ2-2 and V is TRBV7-2; tentative D call: TRBD1 (6 bases). The CDR3 runs 16 residues. The V end was cut by 1 base, the J end by 4 bases, with 13 bases between. Looked up from germline, CDR1 is SGHTA and CDR2 is FQGNSA.

Only a few counts were recorded for this clonotype. The junction departs from germline at one end; a sequencing error may be responsible. The chain links TRBV7-7 to TRBJ2-3, with 8 bases fitting TRBD2. The CDR3 is 14 amino acids. Germline lookup yields CDR1 SSHAT and CDR2 FNYEAQ (reference sequence). CDR3 region: CASSPGLAGDTQYF. The CDR3 nucleotides are TGTGCTAGCAGCCCCGGACTAGCCGGAGATACGCAGTATTTT.

This rearrangement joins TRBV6-4 to TRBJ2-3, with D possibly matching TRBD2 (5 bases). Trimming cost V 4 bases and J 3 bases, with 8 bases left between them. Per the germline V gene, CDR1 is MRHNA and CDR2 is SNTAGT. The CDR3 runs to 13 residues. The CDR3 nucleotides read TGTGCCAGCAGTGGTGGGGAGACAGATACGCAGTATTTT. Amino acid sequence: CASSGGETDTQYF.

The J gene is TRBJ2-5, the V gene TRBV6-5; TRBD2 is a possible D gene (6 bases). Germline CDR1 MNHEY, CDR2 SVGAGI. Trimming took 6 bases from V and 5 from J, leaving 13 bases between them. CDR3 length: 13 residues. The CDR3 sequence: CASRGSRGETQYF. DNA of the CDR3: TGTGCCAGCAGGGGATCCCGGGGGGAGACCCAGTACTTC.

The chain links TRBV6-5 to TRBJ1-2; 7 bases match TRBD1. CDR3 size: 13 residues. The germline CDR1 and CDR2 sequences are MNHEY and SVGAGI. J gave up 7 bases and V 7 bases, and 9 bases lay outside the gene matches. The CDR3 reads CASNADRVGGYTF. DNA for the CDR3: TGTGCCAGCAACGCCGACAGGGTGGGTGGCTACACCTTC.

The gene calls are TRBV6-5 and TRBJ1-2; unclear D gene. The V gene lost 0 bases and the J gene lost 4 bases, with 6 bases spanning the gap. Per the germline V gene, CDR1 is MNHEY and CDR2 is SVGAGI. This CDR3 has 13 residues. CDR3 region: CASSYSPVYGYTF. The CDR3 DNA reads as TGTGCCAGCAGTTACTCGCCAGTCTATGGCTACACCTTC.

The chain couples TRBV3-1 to TRBJ2-1; TRBD2 agrees at 12 bases. The CDR3 loop spans 16 amino acids. Germline CDR1 and CDR2: LGHDT and YNNKEL (reference sequence). V lost 1 base to trimming and J lost 9 bases; unmatched junction nucleotides: 7. CDR3: CASSQALAGGGGEQFF. Written as DNA, the CDR3 is TGTGCCAGCAGCCAAGCACTAGCGGGGGGAGGCGGTGAGCAGTTCTTC.

The chain employs TRBV7-9 and TRBJ2-5; D not certain. The CDR3 contains 15 residues. V lost 5 bases, J lost 5 bases, and 18 bases lay in between. Germline lookup yields CDR1 SEHNR and CDR2 FQNEAQ (reference sequence). CDR3 DNA: TGTGCCAGCAGCCGTACAAACGGACCGGGTGAGACCCAGTACTTC. It specifies CASSRTNGPGETQYF.

The chain couples TRBV28 to TRBJ2-5, with 7 nucleotides matching TRBD2. The CDR3 spans 11 residues. Germline-derived CDR1 and CDR2 are MDHEN and SYDVKM. In DNA, the CDR3 is TGTGCGAAGTGGGGGGGGGAGACCCAGTACTTC. Translating gives CAKWGGETQYF.

This chain links TRBV25-1 with TRBJ1-6; tentative D call: TRBD1 (5 bases). Germline CDR1 MGHDK, CDR2 SYGVNS. The CDR3 totals 15 residues. V lost 4 bases and J 2 bases, leaving 9 bases between the germline ends. The CDR3 sequence: CASSVGETYNSPLHF. The CDR3 DNA is TGTGCCAGCAGTGTGGGGGAGACCTATAATTCACCCCTCCACTTT.

The chain combines TRBV5-6 with TRBJ2-3, with TRBD1 identical over 8 bases. Trimming removed 3 bases from V and 0 bases from J; junction bases left unmatched: 12. The CDR3 spans 18 residues. Germline-derived CDR1 and CDR2 are SGHDT and YYEEEE. The CDR3 loop is CASSWGWTGTISTDTQYF. In nucleotides, the CDR3 is TGTGCCAGCAGCTGGGGATGGACAGGGACCATTAGCACAGATACGCAGTATTTT.

The chain combines TRBV20-1 with TRBJ2-3, with 7 bases identical to TRBD2. The CDR3 covers 13 residues. The junction had 5 bases not matched to a gene; V was cut back by 2 bases and J by 6 bases. CDR1 and CDR2 from the germline V gene are DFQATT and SNEGSKA (reference sequence). The CDR3 coding sequence is TGCAGTGCTAGATCCACTAGCGCCGATACGCAGTATTTT. Its translation: CSARSTSADTQYF.

This clonotype was detected a few times. The chain is built from TRBV20-1 and TRBJ2-5, with 10 bases aligning to TRBD1. The V gene end was trimmed by 3 bases and the J gene end by 4 bases; junction bases not matched to a gene: 8. Germline V gene sequence: CDR1 DFQATT, CDR2 SNEGSKA (reference sequence). The CDR3 covers 15 residues. CDR3 nucleotide sequence: TGCAGTGCTAGGGAGACAGGGGGCCATAGAGAGACCCAGTACTTC. This translates into CSARETGGHRETQYF.

On this clonotype itself: A read error may produce the germline difference seen at one junction end. The CDR3 protein is CAGSSLDGTSGGNEQFF. In DNA, the CDR3 is TGTGCCGGCAGCTCCCTTGACGGGACTAGCGGGGGGAATGAGCAGTTCTTC. The chain joins TRBV11-2 to TRBJ2-1, with 15 bases identical to TRBD2. The CDR3 extends over 17 amino acids. Germline values: CDR1 SGHAT, CDR2 FQNNGV.

The chain has TRBV20-1 and TRBJ2-3; either TRBD1 or TRBD2 may fit D (6 bases each). The CDR3 has 16 residues. Germline CDR1 is DFQATT and CDR2 is SNEGSKA (reference sequence). V was pared by 5 bases and J by 6 bases, with 24 bases between. The CDR3 nucleotides are TGCAGTGCTCGAGGACCCGGGGGCCCAAGGGTTGATACGCAGTATTTT. Amino acids: CSARGPGGPRVDTQYF.

This clonotype was recorded once. The V and J genes are TRBV20-1 and TRBJ2-3, with D possibly matching TRBD1 (5 bases). Trimming removed 3 bases at V and 2 bases at J, with 18 bases between. The CDR3 is made up of 16 amino acids. The germline V gene has CDR1 DFQATT and CDR2 SNEGSKA (reference sequence). CDR3 sequence: CSASPLKGLHTDTQYF. The CDR3 DNA follows: TGCAGTGCTAGTCCCTTAAAGGGGCTCCACACAGATACGCAGTATTTT.

This clonotype occurred a few times. This chain uses TRBV9 with TRBJ2-4, with a possible D match to TRBD2 (5 bases). Trimming took 2 bases from V and 7 from J, leaving 13 bases between them. The CDR3 is 14 residues long. CDR1 is SGDLS and CDR2 is YYNGEE in the germline V gene. CDR3 coding DNA: TGTGCCAGCAGCGTGGACGAGGGAAGGAACATTCAGTACTTC. Its protein is CASSVDEGRNIQYF.

The chain is built from TRBV20-1 and TRBJ2-5; the D gene could be TRBD1 or TRBD2 (5 bases each). This CDR3 has 13 residues. Germline values: CDR1 DFQATT, CDR2 SNEGSKA (reference sequence). V was clipped by 0 bases and J by 9 bases, with 14 bases between them. CDR3 sequence: CSAREGTTRPQYF. In DNA, the CDR3 is TGCAGTGCTAGAGAAGGGACCACTAGGCCCCAGTACTTC.

The V gene is TRBV7-2, the J gene TRBJ2-5; 10 bases line up with TRBD2. The CDR3 length is 18 residues. Germline V CDR1 and CDR2: SGHTA, FQGNSA. Losses at the gene ends were 0 bases for V and 2 bases for J; bases not matched to a gene: 9. Here the CDR3 reads CASSLAQRTSGTQETQYF. DNA for the CDR3: TGTGCCAGCAGCTTAGCGCAAAGGACTAGCGGAACTCAAGAGACCCAGTACTTC.

About this clonotype itself: A junction end diverges from the germline sequence, so it may reflect a read error. The chain combines TRBV27 with TRBJ2-7; 12 bases line up with TRBD1. The CDR3 has 15 amino acids. The germline V gene has CDR1 MNHEY and CDR2 SMNVEV (reference sequence). CDR3 in amino acids: CASSSLGQGALEQYF. The CDR3 coding sequence is TGTGCCAGCAGTTCCCTGGGACAGGGGGCTCTCGAGCAGTACTTT.

This chain links TRBV6-1 with TRBJ2-5, with 10 bases matching TRBD1. The J call may not be correct, given that the DNA end is closer to TRBJ2-7. In germline, CDR1 is MNHNS, CDR2 SASEGT. The CDR3 runs 16 residues. The CDR3 nucleotides are TGTGCCAGCCTAACCGGGACAGGGGCCAATTGGTACGAGCAGTACTTC. It translates to CASLTGTGANWYEQYF.

This chain links TRBV4-2 with TRBJ2-2; maybe TRBD1 (6 bases). CDR1 and CDR2 (germline): LGHNA, YNFKEQ. V dropped 2 bases and J dropped 4 bases, with 8 bases sitting between them. The CDR3 is made up of 14 amino acids. CDR3 in amino acids: CASSQTRGTGELFF. Here the CDR3 DNA reads TGTGCCAGCAGCCAAACCAGGGGCACCGGGGAGCTGTTTTTT.

J is TRBJ2-3 and V is TRBV20-1; D might be TRBD1 (6 bases). The CDR3 extends over 10 amino acids. Trimming pared 6 bases from V and 5 bases from J, leaving 6 bases between. Germline CDR1 DFQATT, CDR2 SNEGSKA (reference sequence). Here the CDR3 DNA reads TGCAGTGCCAGGGGAGATACGCAGTATTTT. This codes for CSARGDTQYF.

This clonotype came up many times. It may be a read error: a sequence one base away is much more abundant. The V gene is TRBV12-3 or TRBV12-4, the J gene TRBJ2-3, with no clear D. The CDR3 covers 14 residues. The CDR3 region is CASSFRVRADTEYF. CDR3 nucleotides: TGTGCCAGCAGTTTTAGAGTGAGAGCAGATACGGAGTATTTT.

This clonotype came up once. The genes are TRBV3-1 and TRBJ1-4; possible D gene TRBD1, 6 bases. Germline V lookup: CDR1 LGHDT, CDR2 YNNKEL (reference sequence). V lost 7 bases and J lost 4, with 13 bases in between. This CDR3 has 14 residues. For the CDR3, the DNA is TGTGCCAGCACGCCGGGGGGGCTTAATGAAAAACTGTTTTTT. Protein product: CASTPGGLNEKLFF.

This rearrangement joins TRBV6-7 to TRBJ2-7; D uncertain. TRBV6-7 is flagged as an ORF with uncertain function. Trimming removed 7 bases from V and 2 bases from J, with 36 bases in between. The length of the CDR3 is 21 residues. The CDR3 is CASMPSRPASYPPRTAYEQYF. The DNA for the CDR3 is TGTGCCAGCATGCCTAGTAGGCCAGCCTCATACCCGCCTAGGACGGCCTACGAGCAGTACTTC.

This clonotype was seen a handful of times. The rearrangement uses TRBV2 and TRBJ2-5; 7 bases are shared with TRBD2. CDR3 length: 15 amino acids. The V gene end was trimmed by 0 bases and the J gene end by 0 bases; junction bases not matched to a gene: 1. Germline loops: CDR1 SNHLY, CDR2 FYNNEI. CDR3 nucleotide sequence: TGTGCCAGCAGTGAAGCGCGGGGGTACCAAGAGACCCAGTACTTC. Residues: CASSEARGYQETQYF.

The J gene is TRBJ2-1, the V gene TRBV4-1; 7 positions match TRBD2. The trim removed 0 bases at V and 5 bases at J, leaving 7 bases unmatched. CDR1 and CDR2 (germline): MGHRA, YSYEKL. The length of the CDR3 is 16 residues. The CDR3 loop is CASSQEVTSLDNEQFF. For the CDR3, the DNA is TGCGCCAGCAGCCAAGAGGTGACTAGCCTGGACAATGAGCAGTTCTTC.